Presented here are 9 T cell receptor beta chains from one specimen sequenced in a study of cytomegalovirus exposure and HLA in healthy donors. Use of 60 Vbeta and 13 Jbeta primers characterized the PCR. Here immunoSEQ multiplex PCR was the method, and the copy in TCRdb shows in-frame clones only, minus some. The sample yields about 100,000 clones, over 75% seen once. Sequenced: PBMCs. The receptors derive from a man aged 60 to 69 in good health and CMV-seropositive.

This clone was counted between two and nine times. The V gene is TRBV7-8, the J gene TRBJ2-7; D remains ambiguous. V lost 4 bases to trimming and J lost 5 bases, with 9 bases between them. This CDR3 contains 12 residues. Germline V CDR1 and CDR2: SGHVS, FQNEAQ. CDR3 in DNA: TGTGCCAGCAGCTGGGTGGGCAACGAGCAGTACTTC. It specifies CASSWVGNEQYF.

V and J are TRBV7-3 and TRBJ2-5, with 16 bases lining up with TRBD2. CDR1 SGHTA and CDR2 FQGTGA come from the germline V gene. The CDR3 totals 19 residues. The V segment lost 2 bases and the J segment 4 bases; nucleotides outside the gene matches: 10. CDR3 amino acids: CASSLRGGTSGGAGETQYF. DNA of the CDR3: TGTGCCAGCAGCTTACGGGGCGGGACTAGCGGGGGGGCCGGAGAGACCCAGTACTTC.

The chain has TRBV5-1 and TRBJ2-2; TRBD2 might be the D (6 bases). Per germline, CDR1 SGHRS and CDR2 YFSETQ. V dropped 3 bases and J dropped 5 bases, with 8 bases sitting between them. The CDR3 extends over 13 amino acids. CDR3 region: CASSWRETGELFF. The CDR3 DNA reads TGCGCCAGCAGCTGGAGGGAAACCGGGGAGCTGTTTTTT.

The gene calls are TRBV28 and TRBJ2-7, with D unresolved. The germline V gene has CDR1 MDHEN and CDR2 SYDVKM. The CDR3 loop spans 12 amino acids. Trimming removed 2 bases at V and 4 bases at J, with 6 bases between. The CDR3 DNA follows: TGTGCCAGCAGTTTAGAGTGGTACGAGCAGTACTTC. Translation gives CASSLEWYEQYF.

This chain links TRBV15 with TRBJ1-6; TRBD1 is a possible D gene (6 bases). Trimming took off 6 bases at V and 2 bases at J, with 17 bases between the two ends. CDR1 is LNHNV, CDR2 YYDKDF, per germline (reference sequence). This CDR3 has 17 amino acids. The CDR3 reads CATRAGGGSPYNSPLHF. The CDR3 region has the DNA TGTGCCACCAGGGCGGGAGGGGGATCCCCCTATAATTCACCCCTCCACTTT.

This rearrangement joins TRBV5-1 to TRBJ2-1; TRBD2 matches at 9 bases. Germline values: CDR1 SGHRS, CDR2 YFSETQ. This CDR3 is built from 13 residues. The V gene end was trimmed by 6 bases and the J gene end by 9 bases; junction bases not matched to a gene: 7. CDR3 sequence reads: CASTGGGVGEQFF. In DNA form, the CDR3 reads TGCGCCAGCACCGGCGGGGGGGTGGGTGAGCAGTTCTTC.

This chain joins TRBV28 and TRBJ1-1; 8 nucleotides match TRBD1. The CDR3 is 12 residues long. V was pared by 8 bases and J by 1 base, with 0 bases of the junction left unmatched. Germline CDR1 and CDR2: MDHEN and SYDVKM. CDR3 residues: CASGTGNTEAFF. In nucleotides, the CDR3 is TGTGCCAGCGGGACAGGGAACACTGAAGCTTTCTTT. The whole variable domain, remainder taken from reference TRBV28 and TRBJ1-1, is DVKVTQSSRYLVKRTGEKVFLECVQDMDHENMFWYRQDPGLGLRLIYFSYDVKMKEKGDIPEGYSVSREKKERFSLILESASTNQTSMYLCASGTGNTEAFFGQGTRLTVV.

V is TRBV4-1 and J is TRBJ2-7, with 7 positions matching TRBD2. With 0 bases clipped from V and 2 bases from J, the junction kept 7 bases outside the gene matches. The CDR3 is 16 residues long. Germline V gene data show CDR1 as MGHRA and CDR2 as YSYEKL. Here the CDR3 reads CASSQELGGGTYEQYF. CDR3 nucleotide sequence: TGCGCCAGCAGCCAAGAATTGGGCGGGGGTACCTACGAGCAGTACTTC.

The J gene is TRBJ2-1, the V gene TRBV6-4, with 7 bases aligning to TRBD1. The CDR3 length is 12 residues. V was clipped by 2 bases and J by 10 bases; unmatched bases: 2. The germline CDR1 and CDR2 sequences are MRHNA and SNTAGT. The CDR3 DNA reads TGTGCCAGCAGTGACCAGACAGGGGAGCAGTTCTTC. Protein: CASSDQTGEQFF.